This T cell receptor (beta chain) was sequenced for a study of T cells after yellow fever vaccination. Broader study findings: It was the secondary response that reached its peak faster, day 5 versus 15, but it was weaker. Abundant clonotypes from the bulk population could contaminate FACS-sorted repertoires.

MiXCR, applied by TCRdb to the 5' RACE reads, yields one record per CDR3 protein. Counted here are 300,000 or so distinct CDR3 sequences, over 10% occurring once; the ten biggest clones make up 0.45% to 0.65%. V gave up 2 bases and J gave up 6 bases, with 16 bases separating them. The CDR3 covers 15 residues. The V gene's germline CDR1 is SGHTA and CDR2 FQGNSA. This clonotype showed up just a few times. Its antigen is still unknown. The specimen was CD4+ T cells sorted from PBMCs, collected 45 days after the yellow fever booster vaccination. The receptor's source is a man aged 30 to 39 who received the YFV17D yellow fever vaccine. The gene calls are TRBV7-2 and TRBJ2-5; D unclear. CDR3 nucleotide sequence: TGTGCCAGCAGCTTACCCCCGGGCGGCGAACAGACCCAGTACTTC. Its protein is CASSLPPGGEQTQYF.